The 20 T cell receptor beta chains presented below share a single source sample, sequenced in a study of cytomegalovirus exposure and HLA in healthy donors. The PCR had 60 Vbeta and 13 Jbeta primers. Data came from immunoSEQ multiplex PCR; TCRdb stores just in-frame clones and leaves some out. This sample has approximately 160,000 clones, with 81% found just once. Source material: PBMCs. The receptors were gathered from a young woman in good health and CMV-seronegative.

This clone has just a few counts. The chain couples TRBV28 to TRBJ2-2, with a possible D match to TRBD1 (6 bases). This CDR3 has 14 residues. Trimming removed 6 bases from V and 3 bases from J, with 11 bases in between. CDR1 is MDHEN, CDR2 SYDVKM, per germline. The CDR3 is CASRLQGYTGELFF. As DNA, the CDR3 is TGTGCCAGCAGGCTACAGGGTTACACCGGGGAGCTGTTTTTT.

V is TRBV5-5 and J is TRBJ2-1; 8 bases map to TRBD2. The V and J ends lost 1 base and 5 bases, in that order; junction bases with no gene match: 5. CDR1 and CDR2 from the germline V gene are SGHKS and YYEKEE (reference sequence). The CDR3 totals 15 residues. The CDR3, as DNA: TGTGCCAGCAGCTTGACTAGCGGACTTAACAATGAGCAGTTCTTC. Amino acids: CASSLTSGLNNEQFF.

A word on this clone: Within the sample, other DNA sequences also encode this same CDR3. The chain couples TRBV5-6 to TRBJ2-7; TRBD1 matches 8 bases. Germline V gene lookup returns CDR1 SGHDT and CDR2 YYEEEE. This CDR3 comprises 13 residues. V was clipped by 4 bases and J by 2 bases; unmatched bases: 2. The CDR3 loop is CASSLDRAYEQYF. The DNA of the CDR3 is TGTGCCAGCAGCCTGGACAGGGCCTACGAGCAGTACTTC. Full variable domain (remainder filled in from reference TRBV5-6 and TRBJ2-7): DAGVTQSPTHLIKTRGQQVTLRCSPKSGHDTVSWYQQALGQGPQFIFQYYEEEERQRGNFPDRFSGHQFPNYSSELNVNALLLGDSALYLCASSLDRAYEQYFGPGTRLTVT.

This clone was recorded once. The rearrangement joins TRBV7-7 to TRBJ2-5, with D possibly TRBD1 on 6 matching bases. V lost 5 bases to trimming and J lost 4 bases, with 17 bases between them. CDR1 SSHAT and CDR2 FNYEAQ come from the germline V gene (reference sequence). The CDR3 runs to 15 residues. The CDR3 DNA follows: TGTGCCAGCAGCCCAATACAGGGCTTGGTAGAGACCCAGTACTTC. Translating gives CASSPIQGLVETQYF.

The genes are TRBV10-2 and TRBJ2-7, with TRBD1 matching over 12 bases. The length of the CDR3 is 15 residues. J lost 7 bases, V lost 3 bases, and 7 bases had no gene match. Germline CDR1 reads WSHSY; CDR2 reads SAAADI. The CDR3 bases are TGCGCCAGCAGTGACGTGGGACAGGGGGCTTTTGAGCAGTACTTC. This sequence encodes CASSDVGQGAFEQYF.

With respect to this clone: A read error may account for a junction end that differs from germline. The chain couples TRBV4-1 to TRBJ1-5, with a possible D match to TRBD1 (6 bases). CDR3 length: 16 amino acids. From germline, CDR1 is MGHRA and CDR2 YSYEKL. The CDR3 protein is CASGQDVRRGNQPQHF. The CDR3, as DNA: TGCGCCAGCGGCCAAGATGTACGCAGGGGTAATCAGCCCCAGCATTTT.

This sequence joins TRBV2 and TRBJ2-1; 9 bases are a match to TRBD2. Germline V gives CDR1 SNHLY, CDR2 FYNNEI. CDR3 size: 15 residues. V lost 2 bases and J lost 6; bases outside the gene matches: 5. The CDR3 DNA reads TGTGCCAGCAGTGAATGGGCGGGAGGGCCCAATGAGCAGTTCTTC. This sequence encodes CASSEWAGGPNEQFF. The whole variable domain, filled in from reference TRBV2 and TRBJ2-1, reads EPEVTQTPSHQVTQMGQEVILRCVPISNHLYFYWYRQILGQKVEFLVSFYNNEISEKSEIFDDQFSVERPDGSNFTLKIRSTKLEDSAMYFCASSEWAGGPNEQFFGPGTRLTVL.

Here the CDR3 reads CASSEQGHGYTF. In DNA, the CDR3 is TGTGCCAGCAGTGAACAGGGTCACGGCTACACCTTC. The genes are TRBV7-9 and TRBJ1-2; D perhaps matches TRBD1 (6 bases). V was pared by 6 bases and J by 8 bases, with 13 bases between. This CDR3 is 12 amino acids long. Germline lookup yields CDR1 SEHNR and CDR2 FQNEAQ (reference sequence).

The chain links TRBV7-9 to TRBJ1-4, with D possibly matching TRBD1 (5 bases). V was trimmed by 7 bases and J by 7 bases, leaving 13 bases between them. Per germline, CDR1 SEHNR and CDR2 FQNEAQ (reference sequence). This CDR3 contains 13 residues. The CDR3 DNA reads TGTGCCAGCACCCAGGGATTTGGTGAAAAACTGTTTTTT. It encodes CASTQGFGEKLFF.

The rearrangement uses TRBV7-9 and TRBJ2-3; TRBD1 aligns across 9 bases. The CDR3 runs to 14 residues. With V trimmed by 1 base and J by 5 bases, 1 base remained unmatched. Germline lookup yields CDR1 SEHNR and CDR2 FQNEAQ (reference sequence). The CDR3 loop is CASSLEDRGDTQYF. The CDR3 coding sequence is TGTGCCAGCAGCTTAGAGGACAGGGGAGATACGCAGTATTTT.

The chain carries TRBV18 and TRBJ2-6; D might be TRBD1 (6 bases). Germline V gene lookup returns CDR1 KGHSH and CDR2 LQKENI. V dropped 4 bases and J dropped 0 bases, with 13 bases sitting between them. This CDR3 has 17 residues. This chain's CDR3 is CASSLSTGSSGANVLTF. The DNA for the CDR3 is TGTGCCAGCTCACTTTCGACAGGTAGCTCTGGGGCCAACGTCCTGACTTTC.

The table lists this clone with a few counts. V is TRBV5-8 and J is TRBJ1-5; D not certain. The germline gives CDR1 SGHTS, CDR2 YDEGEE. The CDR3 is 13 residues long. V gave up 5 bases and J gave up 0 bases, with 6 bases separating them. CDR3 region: CASSRYSNQPQHF. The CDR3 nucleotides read TGTGCCAGCAGTCGTTATAGCAATCAGCCCCAGCATTTT. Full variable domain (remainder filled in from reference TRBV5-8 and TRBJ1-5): EAGVTQSPTHLIKTRGQQATLRCSPISGHTSVYWYQQALGLGLQFLLWYDEGEERNRGNFPPRFSGRQFPNYSSELNVNALELEDSALYLCASSRYSNQPQHFGDGTRLSIL.

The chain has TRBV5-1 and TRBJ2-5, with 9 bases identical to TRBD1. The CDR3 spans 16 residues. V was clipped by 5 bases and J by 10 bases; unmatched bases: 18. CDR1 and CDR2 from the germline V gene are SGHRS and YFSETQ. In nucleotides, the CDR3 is TGCGCCAGCAGATTCACACCGGGACAGGGAGTAGGTGACCAGTACTTC. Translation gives CASRFTPGQGVGDQYF.

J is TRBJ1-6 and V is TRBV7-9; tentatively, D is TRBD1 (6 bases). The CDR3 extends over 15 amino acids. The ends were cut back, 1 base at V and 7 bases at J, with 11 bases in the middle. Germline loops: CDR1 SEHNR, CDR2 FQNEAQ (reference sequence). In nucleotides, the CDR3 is TGTGCCAGCAGCTTAGTGGGGCAGGGGAATTCACCCCTCCACTTT. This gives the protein CASSLVGQGNSPLHF.

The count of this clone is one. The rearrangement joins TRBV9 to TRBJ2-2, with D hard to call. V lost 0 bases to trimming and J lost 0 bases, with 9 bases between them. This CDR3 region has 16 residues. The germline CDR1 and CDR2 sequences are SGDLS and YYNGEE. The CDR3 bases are TGTGCCAGCAGCGTAGGAATTGCGGCGAACACCGGGGAGCTGTTTTTT. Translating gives CASSVGIAANTGELFF.

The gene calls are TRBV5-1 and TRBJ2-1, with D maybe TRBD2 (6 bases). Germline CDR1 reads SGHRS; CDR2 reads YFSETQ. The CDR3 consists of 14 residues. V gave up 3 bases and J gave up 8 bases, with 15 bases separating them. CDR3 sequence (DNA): TGCGCCAGCAGCTGGGGCGGGACTGCAGATGAGCAGTTCTTC. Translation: CASSWGGTADEQFF.

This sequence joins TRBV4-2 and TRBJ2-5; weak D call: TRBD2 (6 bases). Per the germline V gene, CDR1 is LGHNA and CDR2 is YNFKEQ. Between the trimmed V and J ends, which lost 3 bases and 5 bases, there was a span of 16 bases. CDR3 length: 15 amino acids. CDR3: CASSQPGGATETQYF. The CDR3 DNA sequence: TGTGCCAGCAGCCAGCCCGGCGGGGCCACGGAGACCCAGTACTTC.

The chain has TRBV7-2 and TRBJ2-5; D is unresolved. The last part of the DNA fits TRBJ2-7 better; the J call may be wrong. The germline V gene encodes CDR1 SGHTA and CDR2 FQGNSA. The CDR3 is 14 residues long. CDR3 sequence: CASSFNVVSYEQYF. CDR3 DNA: TGTGCCAGCAGCTTTAATGTAGTTTCCTACGAGCAGTACTTC.

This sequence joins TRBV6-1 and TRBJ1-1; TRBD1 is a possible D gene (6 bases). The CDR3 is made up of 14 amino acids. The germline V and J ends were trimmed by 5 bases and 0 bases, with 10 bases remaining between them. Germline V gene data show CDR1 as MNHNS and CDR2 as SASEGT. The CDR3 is CASSKQGMNTEAFF. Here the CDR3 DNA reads TGTGCCAGCAGTAAACAGGGTATGAACACTGAAGCTTTCTTT.

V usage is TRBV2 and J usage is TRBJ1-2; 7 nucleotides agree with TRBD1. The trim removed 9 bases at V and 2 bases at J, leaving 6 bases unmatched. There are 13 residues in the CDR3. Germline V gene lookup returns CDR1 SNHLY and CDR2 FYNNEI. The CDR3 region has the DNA TGTGCCAGGGGGACAGAGGAAAACTATGGCTACACCTTC. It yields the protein CARGTEENYGYTF.